This T cell receptor beta chain was recorded in a study of blood T cell repertoires in COVID-19. Only in-frame clones appear in the TCRdb table, and some are missing; sequencing was by immunoSEQ multiplex PCR. Among hundreds of thousands of clones, nearly 90% were seen once, and the ten largest hold about 1.7%. There are 13 residues in the CDR3. The sample comprised PBMCs or T cells enriched from blood (not recorded which). The genes are TRBV21-1 and TRBJ1-2; the DNA was not compared with TRBD1, the D call given in the table. TRBV21-1 corresponds to a pseudogene. This TCR was sampled from a young woman with acute COVID-19. In DNA form, the CDR3 reads TGTGCCAGCAGAACCCGACAGGACTATGGCTACACCTTC. This encodes CASRTRQDYGYTF.